Detailed here is one T cell receptor (beta chain). This sample was taken from a study of T cell changes during pregnancy in multiple sclerosis. Germline V gene data show CDR1 as SGHNT and CDR2 as YENEEA. V was shortened by 1 base and J by 6 bases, with 7 bases between the two germline ends. CDR3 length: 13 residues. TCRdb's table, derived via immunoSEQ multiplex PCR, lists solely in-frame clones and lacks some. The table shows more than 65,000 clones, with about 95% occurring only once. This chain joins TRBV11-3 and TRBJ2-1, with a tentative D call TRBD2 (6 bases). The source is a female donor with multiple sclerosis, enrolled in a pregnancy study. The material sequenced was peripheral blood, taken in the second trimester of pregnancy. The CDR3 protein is CASSLGGANEQFF. In DNA form, the CDR3 reads TGTGCCAGCAGCTTAGGCGGGGCCAATGAGCAGTTCTTC. Supplemented by reference TRBV11-3 and TRBJ2-1, the full variable domain reads EAGVVQSPRYKIIEKKQPVAFWCNPISGHNTLYWYLQNLGQGPELLIRYENEEAVDDSQLPKDRFSAERLKGVDSTLKIQPAELGDSAVYLCASSLGGANEQFFGPGTRLTVL.